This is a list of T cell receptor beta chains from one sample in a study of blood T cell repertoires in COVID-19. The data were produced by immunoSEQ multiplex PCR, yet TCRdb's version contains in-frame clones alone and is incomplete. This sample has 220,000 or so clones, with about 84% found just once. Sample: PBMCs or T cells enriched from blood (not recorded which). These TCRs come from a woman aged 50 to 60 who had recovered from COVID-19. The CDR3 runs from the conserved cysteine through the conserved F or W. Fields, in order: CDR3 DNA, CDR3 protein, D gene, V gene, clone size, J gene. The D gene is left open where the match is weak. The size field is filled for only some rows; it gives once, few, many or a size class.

CDR3 DNA: TGTGCCAGCAGCCCATTAAACAGGGCCAATCAGCCCCAGCATTTT
CDR3 protein: CASSPLNRANQPQHF
D gene: NA
V gene: TRBV6-6
clone size: NA
J gene: TRBJ1-5

CDR3 DNA: TGTGCCAGCAGCCTTGCGGGGATGAACACTGAAGCTTTCTTT
CDR3 protein: CASSLAGMNTEAFF
D gene: NA
V gene: TRBV14
clone size: NA
J gene: TRBJ1-1

CDR3 DNA: TGCGCCAGCAGCCCGGAGGGAACCTATGGCTACACCTTC
CDR3 protein: CASSPEGTYGYTF
D gene: NA
V gene: TRBV4-1
clone size: NA
J gene: TRBJ1-2

CDR3 DNA: TGTGCCAGCAGCGACGACGGACAGGGGGCTAGGTACAATGAGCAGTTCTTC
CDR3 protein: CASSDDGQGARYNEQFF
D gene: TRBD1
V gene: TRBV5-8
clone size: NA
J gene: TRBJ2-1

CDR3 DNA: TGTGCCAGCAGCCAAGGACTAGCGGGGGGGCTAAAGACCCAGTACTTC
CDR3 protein: CASSQGLAGGLKTQYF
D gene: TRBD2
V gene: TRBV3-1/TRBV3-2
clone size: NA
J gene: TRBJ2-5

CDR3 DNA: TGTGCCAGCAGTTTCCGGACAAGATTCTTC
CDR3 protein: CASSFRTRFF
D gene: NA
V gene: TRBV27
clone size: NA
J gene: TRBJ1-2

CDR3 DNA: TGTGCCAGCAGCTCTACAGGGACTGAAGCTTTCTTT
CDR3 protein: CASSSTGTEAFF
D gene: NA
V gene: TRBV7-9
clone size: NA
J gene: TRBJ1-1

CDR3 DNA: TGTGCCAGCAGTTACTCTCTGGCGGGAAGCTATGGCTACACCTTC
CDR3 protein: CASSYSLAGSYGYTF
D gene: NA
V gene: TRBV6-5
clone size: once
J gene: TRBJ1-2

CDR3 DNA: TGTGCCAGCAGAAAGACAGGGAACTATGGCTACACCTTC
CDR3 protein: CASRKTGNYGYTF
D gene: TRBD1
V gene: TRBV28
clone size: NA
J gene: TRBJ1-2

CDR3 DNA: TGTGCCAGCAGCTTAGTACGGCGGGAGCGGACGCAGTATTTT
CDR3 protein: CASSLVRRERTQYF
D gene: TRBD2
V gene: TRBV7-2
clone size: NA
J gene: TRBJ2-3

CDR3 DNA: TGTGCCAGCAGCTGGACATGGGGACTTAGCTCCTACAATGAGCAGTTCTTC
CDR3 protein: CASSWTWGLSSYNEQFF
D gene: NA
V gene: TRBV7-2
clone size: NA
J gene: TRBJ2-1

CDR3 DNA: TGCGCCAGCAGCCACTACACGGCAGGACTAGCGGGGGGGCCGCGTCAAGAGACCCAGTACTTC
CDR3 protein: CASSHYTAGLAGGPRQETQYF
D gene: TRBD2
V gene: TRBV4-1
clone size: NA
J gene: TRBJ2-5

CDR3 DNA: TGTGCCAGCAGCTTGCGAGGCCCCAATCAGCCCCAGCATTTT
CDR3 protein: CASSLRGPNQPQHF
D gene: NA
V gene: TRBV5-4
clone size: NA
J gene: TRBJ1-5

CDR3 DNA: TGCGCCAGCAGCAGTGGACAGGGGACATGGGAGCAGTTCTTC
CDR3 protein: CASSSGQGTWEQFF
D gene: TRBD1
V gene: TRBV5-1
clone size: once
J gene: TRBJ2-1

CDR3 DNA: TGTGCCAGCAAAAACCGGCAGCGGCATACCGGGGAGCTGTTTTTT
CDR3 protein: CASKNRQRHTGELFF
D gene: NA
V gene: TRBV21-1
clone size: NA
J gene: TRBJ2-2

CDR3 DNA: TGTGCCAGCAGCTTAGCGCCACAGGGCCCCTATGGCTACACCTTC
CDR3 protein: CASSLAPQGPYGYTF
D gene: NA
V gene: TRBV7-2
clone size: NA
J gene: TRBJ1-2

CDR3 DNA: TGTGCCAGCAGTAGGGCCGGGAGTACAGATACGCAGTATTTT
CDR3 protein: CASSRAGSTDTQYF
D gene: NA
V gene: TRBV2
clone size: NA
J gene: TRBJ2-3

CDR3 DNA: TGTGCCACCAGCAGAGATAGGCCGGGGACAGGCGATGGCTACACCTTC
CDR3 protein: CATSRDRPGTGDGYTF
D gene: TRBD1
V gene: TRBV15
clone size: NA
J gene: TRBJ1-2

CDR3 DNA: TGTGCCAGCAGCCCGGGACTAGCGAAAGCGCATGTGGGTAATGAGCAGTTCTTC
CDR3 protein: CASSPGLAKAHVGNEQFF
D gene: TRBD2
V gene: TRBV14
clone size: NA
J gene: TRBJ2-1

CDR3 DNA: TGTGCCAGCAGCAAACCGGGACAGGACAGGGCCGGGGAGCTGTTTTTT
CDR3 protein: CASSKPGQDRAGELFF
D gene: TRBD1
V gene: TRBV7-6
clone size: NA
J gene: TRBJ2-2

CDR3 DNA: TGTGCCACCAGTGATACCACTAGCGGGAACACCGGGGAGCTGTTTTTT
CDR3 protein: CATSDTTSGNTGELFF
D gene: TRBD2
V gene: TRBV24-1
clone size: once
J gene: TRBJ2-2

CDR3 DNA: TGTGCCAGCTCACCATACAGGGGGGCTTCTGGGGCCAACGTCCTGACTTTC
CDR3 protein: CASSPYRGASGANVLTF
D gene: TRBD1
V gene: TRBV18
clone size: NA
J gene: TRBJ2-6

CDR3 DNA: TGTGCCAGTACCGCAGACCAGCGGGGCACCTACGAGCAGTACTTC
CDR3 protein: CASTADQRGTYEQYF
D gene: TRBD2
V gene: TRBV19
clone size: few
J gene: TRBJ2-7

CDR3 DNA: TGTGCCAGCAGCTTCGACATAAAAAATCAGCCCCAGCATTTT
CDR3 protein: CASSFDIKNQPQHF
D gene: NA
V gene: TRBV7-2
clone size: NA
J gene: TRBJ1-5

CDR3 DNA: TGTGCCTGGAGTCAGGGGAGTCTCACAGATACGCAGTATTTT
CDR3 protein: CAWSQGSLTDTQYF
D gene: NA
V gene: TRBV30
clone size: NA
J gene: TRBJ2-3

CDR3 DNA: TGTGCCAGCAGGAGGGACAGGGGTTACGAGCAGTACTTC
CDR3 protein: CASRRDRGYEQYF
D gene: TRBD1
V gene: TRBV28
clone size: NA
J gene: TRBJ2-7

CDR3 DNA: TGTGCCAGCACTCCAGTTCAGGGGCGTGGTGTCAATGAGCAGTTCTTC
CDR3 protein: CASTPVQGRGVNEQFF
D gene: NA
V gene: TRBV2
clone size: NA
J gene: TRBJ2-1

CDR3 DNA: TGTGCCAGCAGCTCGAACAGGGGTGGTCAGCCCCAGCATTTT
CDR3 protein: CASSSNRGGQPQHF
D gene: TRBD1
V gene: TRBV7-9
clone size: NA
J gene: TRBJ1-5

CDR3 DNA: TGTGCCAGCAGAAGCTTGAGCCGTGGCTATGGCTACACCTTC
CDR3 protein: CASRSLSRGYGYTF
D gene: NA
V gene: TRBV28
clone size: NA
J gene: TRBJ1-2

CDR3 DNA: TGTGCCAGTAGTCTCGCGACCGGGACTTCGAGGCACAATGAGCAGTTCTTC
CDR3 protein: CASSLATGTSRHNEQFF
D gene: NA
V gene: TRBV19
clone size: NA
J gene: TRBJ2-1

CDR3 DNA: TGTGCCAGCAGCCGTGCCAGGGGTCCTGAAGCTTTCTTT
CDR3 protein: CASSRARGPEAFF
D gene: NA
V gene: TRBV7-2
clone size: NA
J gene: TRBJ1-1

CDR3 DNA: TGTGCCAGCAGCCCACCGTTTCGGACAGGGGCCCACTACGAGCAGTACTTC
CDR3 protein: CASSPPFRTGAHYEQYF
D gene: TRBD1
V gene: TRBV7-8
clone size: NA
J gene: TRBJ2-7

CDR3 DNA: TGTGCCAGCAGCACAGGACAGGGTTCCTATGGCTACACCTTC
CDR3 protein: CASSTGQGSYGYTF
D gene: TRBD1
V gene: TRBV5-6
clone size: NA
J gene: TRBJ1-2

CDR3 DNA: TGTGCCAGCAGTTCTGGAGGGAGCAATCAGCCCCAGCATTTT
CDR3 protein: CASSSGGSNQPQHF
D gene: NA
V gene: TRBV28
clone size: NA
J gene: TRBJ1-5

CDR3 DNA: TGTGCCAGCAGCCTATGGGCAGGTAGCAATCAGCCCCAGCATTTT
CDR3 protein: CASSLWAGSNQPQHF
D gene: NA
V gene: TRBV5-6
clone size: NA
J gene: TRBJ1-5

CDR3 DNA: TGCGCCAGCAGTCAACGGGACAGATTCTATAATTCACCCCTCCACTTT
CDR3 protein: CASSQRDRFYNSPLHF
D gene: TRBD1
V gene: TRBV23-1
clone size: NA
J gene: TRBJ1-6

CDR3 DNA: TGTGCCAGCAGTTCCCAAGCTCTAAGCGGCAATGAGCAGTTCTTC
CDR3 protein: CASSSQALSGNEQFF
D gene: NA
V gene: TRBV25-1
clone size: few
J gene: TRBJ2-1

CDR3 DNA: TGTGCTAGCAGCTTACAGTTGAACACTGAAGCTTTCTTT
CDR3 protein: CASSLQLNTEAFF
D gene: NA
V gene: TRBV7-7
clone size: NA
J gene: TRBJ1-1

CDR3 DNA: TGTGCCAGCAGTTCTAGCGGGGGGTTCAATGAGCAGTTCTTC
CDR3 protein: CASSSSGGFNEQFF
D gene: TRBD2
V gene: TRBV6-5
clone size: NA
J gene: TRBJ2-1

CDR3 DNA: TGTGCCAGCAGCACACCGGGACAGGGTGTCCACGAGCAGTACTTC
CDR3 protein: CASSTPGQGVHEQYF
D gene: TRBD1
V gene: TRBV4-2
clone size: NA
J gene: TRBJ2-7

CDR3 DNA: TGTGCCAGCAGTTACGGACAGGGAGATGAATATGGCTACACCTTC
CDR3 protein: CASSYGQGDEYGYTF
D gene: TRBD1
V gene: TRBV6-2/TRBV6-3
clone size: NA
J gene: TRBJ1-2

CDR3 DNA: TGTGCCAGCAGATCCGGGACAGGGATGAACACTGAAGCTTTCTTT
CDR3 protein: CASRSGTGMNTEAFF
D gene: TRBD1
V gene: TRBV7-9
clone size: once
J gene: TRBJ1-1

CDR3 DNA: TGTGCCAGCAGCGGGGAGGGACAGGAAAAGACCCAGTACTTC
CDR3 protein: CASSGEGQEKTQYF
D gene: NA
V gene: TRBV9
clone size: NA
J gene: TRBJ2-5